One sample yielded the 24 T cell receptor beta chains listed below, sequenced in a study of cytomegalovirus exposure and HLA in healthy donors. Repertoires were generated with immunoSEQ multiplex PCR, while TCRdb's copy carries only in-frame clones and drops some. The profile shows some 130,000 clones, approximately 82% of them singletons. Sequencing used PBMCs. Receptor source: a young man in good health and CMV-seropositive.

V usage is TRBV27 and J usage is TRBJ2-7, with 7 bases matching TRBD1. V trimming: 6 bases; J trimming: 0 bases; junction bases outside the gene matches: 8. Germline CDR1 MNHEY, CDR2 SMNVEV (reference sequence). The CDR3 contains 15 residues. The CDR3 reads CASSRQGIGSYEQYF. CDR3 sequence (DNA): TGTGCCAGCAGCCGACAGGGAATCGGCTCCTACGAGCAGTACTTC.

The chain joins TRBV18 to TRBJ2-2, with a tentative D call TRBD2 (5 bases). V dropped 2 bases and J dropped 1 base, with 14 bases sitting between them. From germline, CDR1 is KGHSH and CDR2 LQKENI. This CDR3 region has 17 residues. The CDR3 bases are TGTGCCAGCTCACCATCCTTCTCGAGCGGGAACACCGGGGAGCTGTTTTTT. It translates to CASSPSFSSGNTGELFF.

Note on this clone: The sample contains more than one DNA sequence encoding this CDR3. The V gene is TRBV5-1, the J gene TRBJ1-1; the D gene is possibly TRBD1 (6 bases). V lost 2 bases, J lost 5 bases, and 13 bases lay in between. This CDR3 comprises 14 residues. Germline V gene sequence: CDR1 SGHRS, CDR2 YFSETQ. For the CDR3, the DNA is TGCGCCAGCAGCTTACAGGGAATGGGAACTGAAGCTTTCTTT. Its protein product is CASSLQGMGTEAFF. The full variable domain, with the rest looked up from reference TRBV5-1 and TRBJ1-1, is KAGVTQTPRYLIKTRGQQVTLSCSPISGHRSVSWYQQTPGQGLQFLFEYFSETQRNKGNFPGRFSGRQFSNSRSEMNVSTLELGDSALYLCASSLQGMGTEAFFGQGTRLTVV.

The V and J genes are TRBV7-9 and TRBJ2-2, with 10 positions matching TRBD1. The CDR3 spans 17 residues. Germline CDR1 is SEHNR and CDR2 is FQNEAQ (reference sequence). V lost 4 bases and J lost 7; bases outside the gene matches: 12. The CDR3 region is CASSWGGQGEPVGELFF. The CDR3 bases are TGTGCCAGCAGCTGGGGAGGACAGGGGGAGCCGGTCGGGGAGCTGTTTTTT.

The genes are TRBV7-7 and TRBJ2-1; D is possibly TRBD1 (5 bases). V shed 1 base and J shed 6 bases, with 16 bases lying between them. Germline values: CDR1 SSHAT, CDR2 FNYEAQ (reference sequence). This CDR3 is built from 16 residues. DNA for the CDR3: TGTGCCAGCAGCTTAGGTTCAGGGTATAGGGGCAATGAGCAGTTCTTC. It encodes CASSLGSGYRGNEQFF.

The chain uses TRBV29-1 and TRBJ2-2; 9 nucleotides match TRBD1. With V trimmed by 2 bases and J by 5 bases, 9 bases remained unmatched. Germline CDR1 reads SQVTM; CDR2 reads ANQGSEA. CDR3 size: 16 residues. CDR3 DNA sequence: TGCAGCGTTGAACCGTTGGGACAGGGAGGAACCGGGGAGCTGTTTTTT. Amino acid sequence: CSVEPLGQGGTGELFF.

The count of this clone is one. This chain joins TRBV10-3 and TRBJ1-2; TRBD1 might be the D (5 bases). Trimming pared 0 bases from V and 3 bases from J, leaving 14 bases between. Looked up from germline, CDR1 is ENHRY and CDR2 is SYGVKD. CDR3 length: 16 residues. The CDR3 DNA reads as TGTGCCATCAGTGAGTCGGCAGGGAAGGGCTACTATGGCTACACCTTC. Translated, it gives CAISESAGKGYYGYTF.

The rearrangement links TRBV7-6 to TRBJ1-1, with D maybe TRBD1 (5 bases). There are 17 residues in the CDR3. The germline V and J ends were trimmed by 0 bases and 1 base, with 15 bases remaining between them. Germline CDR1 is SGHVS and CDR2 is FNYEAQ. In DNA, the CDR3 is TGTGCCAGCAGCTTAGCGTCGGGGCACGGGAGGAACACTGAAGCTTTCTTT. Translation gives CASSLASGHGRNTEAFF.

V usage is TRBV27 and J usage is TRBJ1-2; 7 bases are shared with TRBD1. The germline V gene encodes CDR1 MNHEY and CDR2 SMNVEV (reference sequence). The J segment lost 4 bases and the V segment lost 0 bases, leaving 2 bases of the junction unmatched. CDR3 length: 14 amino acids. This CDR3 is CASSLSDRVYGYTF. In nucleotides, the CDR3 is TGTGCCAGCAGTTTATCCGACAGGGTCTATGGCTACACCTTC.

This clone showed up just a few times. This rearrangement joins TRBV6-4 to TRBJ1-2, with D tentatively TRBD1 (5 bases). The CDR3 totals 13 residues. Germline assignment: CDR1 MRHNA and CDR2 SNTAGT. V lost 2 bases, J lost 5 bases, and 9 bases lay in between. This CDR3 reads CASSDLPGYGYTF. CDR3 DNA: TGTGCCAGCAGTGACCTCCCAGGGTATGGCTACACCTTC.

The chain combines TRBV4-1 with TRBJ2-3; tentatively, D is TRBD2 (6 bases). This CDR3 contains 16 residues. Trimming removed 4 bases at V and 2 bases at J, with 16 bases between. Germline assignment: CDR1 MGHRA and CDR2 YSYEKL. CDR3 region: CASSPWDSSNTDTQYF. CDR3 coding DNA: TGCGCCAGCAGCCCCTGGGACTCCAGTAACACAGATACGCAGTATTTT.

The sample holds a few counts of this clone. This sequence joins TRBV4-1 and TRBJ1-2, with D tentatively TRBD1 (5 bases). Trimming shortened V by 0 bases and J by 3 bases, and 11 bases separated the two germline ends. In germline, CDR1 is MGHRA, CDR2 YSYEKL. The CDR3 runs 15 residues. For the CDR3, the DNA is TGCGCCAGCAGCCAAGAAACTTCAGGGTACTATGGCTACACCTTC. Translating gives CASSQETSGYYGYTF.

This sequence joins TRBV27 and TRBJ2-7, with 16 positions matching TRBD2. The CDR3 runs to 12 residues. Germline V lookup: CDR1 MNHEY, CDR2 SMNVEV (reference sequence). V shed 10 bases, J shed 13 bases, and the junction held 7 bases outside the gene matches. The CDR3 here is CATTGTSGGAYF. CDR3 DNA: TGTGCCACTACCGGGACTAGCGGGGGGGCCTACTTC.

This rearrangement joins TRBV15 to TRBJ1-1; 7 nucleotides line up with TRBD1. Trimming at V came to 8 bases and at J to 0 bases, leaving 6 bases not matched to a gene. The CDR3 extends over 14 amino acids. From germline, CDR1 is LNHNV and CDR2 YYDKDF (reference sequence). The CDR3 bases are TGTGCCACCGAAACCGGGACAGTGAACACTGAAGCTTTCTTT. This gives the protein CATETGTVNTEAFF. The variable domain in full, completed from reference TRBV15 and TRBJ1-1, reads DAMVIQNPRYQVTQFGKPVTLSCSQTLNHNVMYWYQQKSSQAPKLLFHYYDKDFNNEADTPDNFQSRRPNTSFCFLDIRSPGLGDTAMYLCATETGTVNTEAFFGQGTRLTVV.

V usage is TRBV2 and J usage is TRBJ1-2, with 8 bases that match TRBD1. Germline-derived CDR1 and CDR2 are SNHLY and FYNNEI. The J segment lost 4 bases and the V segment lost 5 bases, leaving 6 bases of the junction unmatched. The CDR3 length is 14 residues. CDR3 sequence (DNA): TGTGCCAGCAGTCCTCAGGGGGCGGGCTATGGCTACACCTTC. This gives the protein CASSPQGAGYGYTF. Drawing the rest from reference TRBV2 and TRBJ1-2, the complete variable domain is EPEVTQTPSHQVTQMGQEVILRCVPISNHLYFYWYRQILGQKVEFLVSFYNNEISEKSEIFDDQFSVERPDGSNFTLKIRSTKLEDSAMYFCASSPQGAGYGYTFGSGTRLTVV.

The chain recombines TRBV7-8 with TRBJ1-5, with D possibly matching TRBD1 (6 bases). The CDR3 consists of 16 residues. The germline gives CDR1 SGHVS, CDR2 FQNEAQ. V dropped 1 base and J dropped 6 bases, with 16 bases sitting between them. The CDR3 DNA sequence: TGTGCCAGCAGCTTAGAACAGGGATTGACTTCTCAGCCCCAGCATTTT. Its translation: CASSLEQGLTSQPQHF.

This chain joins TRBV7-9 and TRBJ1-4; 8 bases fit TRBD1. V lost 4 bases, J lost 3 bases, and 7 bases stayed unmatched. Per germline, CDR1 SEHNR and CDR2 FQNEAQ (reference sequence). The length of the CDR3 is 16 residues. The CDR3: CASSSAGGKANEKLFF. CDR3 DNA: TGTGCCAGCAGCTCCGCAGGGGGCAAGGCTAATGAAAAACTGTTTTTT.

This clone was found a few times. CDR3 sequence: CAGTPAGGNTIYF. The CDR3, as DNA: TGTGCCGGGACCCCGGCGGGCGGAAACACCATATATTTT. The chain couples TRBV30 to TRBJ1-3, with D perhaps matching TRBD1 (5 bases). The CDR3 is 13 residues long. The V gene lost 8 bases and the J gene lost 4 bases, with 15 bases spanning the gap. CDR1 GTSNPN and CDR2 SVGIG come from the germline V gene (reference sequence).

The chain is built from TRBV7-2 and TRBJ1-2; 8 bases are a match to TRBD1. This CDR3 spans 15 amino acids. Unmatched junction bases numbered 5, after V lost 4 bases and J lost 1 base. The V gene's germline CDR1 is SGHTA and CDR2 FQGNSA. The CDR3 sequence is CASSSQGASNYGYTF. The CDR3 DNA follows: TGTGCCAGCAGCTCCCAGGGGGCGAGTAACTATGGCTACACCTTC.

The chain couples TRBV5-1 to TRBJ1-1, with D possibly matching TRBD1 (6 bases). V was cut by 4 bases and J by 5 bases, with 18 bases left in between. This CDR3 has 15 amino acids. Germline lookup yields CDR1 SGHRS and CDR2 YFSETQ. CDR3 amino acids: CASSGFHDQGTEAFF. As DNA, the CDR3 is TGCGCCAGCAGCGGATTTCATGACCAGGGGACTGAAGCTTTCTTT.

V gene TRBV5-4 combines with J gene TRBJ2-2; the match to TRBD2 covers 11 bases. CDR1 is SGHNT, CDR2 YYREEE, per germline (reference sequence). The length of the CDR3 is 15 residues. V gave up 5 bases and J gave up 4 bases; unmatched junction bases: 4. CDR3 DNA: TGTGCCAGCAGGGATGGGACTAGCGGCACCGGGGAGCTGTTTTTT. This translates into CASRDGTSGTGELFF.

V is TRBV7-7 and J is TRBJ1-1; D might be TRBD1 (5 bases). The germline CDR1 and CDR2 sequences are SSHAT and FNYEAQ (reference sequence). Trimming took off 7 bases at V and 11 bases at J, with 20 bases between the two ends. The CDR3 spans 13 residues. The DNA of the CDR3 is TGTGCCAGCACCGATGGCGTGGGGGGAGAGGCTTTCTTT. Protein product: CASTDGVGGEAFF.

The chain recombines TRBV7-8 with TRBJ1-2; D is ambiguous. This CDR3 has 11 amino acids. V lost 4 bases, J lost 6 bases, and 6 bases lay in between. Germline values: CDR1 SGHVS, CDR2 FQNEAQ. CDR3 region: CASSSLHGYTF. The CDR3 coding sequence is TGTGCCAGCAGCTCCCTTCATGGCTACACCTTC.

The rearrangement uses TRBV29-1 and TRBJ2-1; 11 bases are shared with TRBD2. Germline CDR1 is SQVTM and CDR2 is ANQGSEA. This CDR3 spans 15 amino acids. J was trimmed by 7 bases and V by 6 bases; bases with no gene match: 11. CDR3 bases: TGCAGCGTCTCCCCGACTAGCGGGATAGCGAATGAGCAGTTCTTC. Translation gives CSVSPTSGIANEQFF.